This paragraph reports one T cell receptor beta chain. What it binds is not known. Profiled with immunoSEQ multiplex PCR; TCRdb holds only in-frame clones, not every one. The table includes more than 1 million clones, approximately 80% detected once. The data derive from a study of shared clonotypes between healthy human individuals. The study's findings and limits: Apart from blood, nothing was sampled; tissue repertoires likely differ.

Nashville, Tennessee was home to all donors, each a Caucasian adult. The germline CDR1 and CDR2 sequences are SGDLS and YYNGEE. Deletions cut 2 bases from V and 1 base from J, with 12 bases between. The CDR3 is made up of 15 amino acids. The sequenced sample was memory CD4+ T cells from PBMCs. This sample's subset: CD45RA-negative fraction. The source of this sequence is a man between 18 and 35 years old in good health. Some clones in this sample may be carry-over from other donors' samples. The rearrangement joins TRBV9 to TRBJ2-5; D perhaps matches TRBD2 (6 bases). The CDR3 nucleotides read TGTGCCAGCAGCGTTGGGACTCCCCGCCAAGAGACCCAGTACTTC. It codes for CASSVGTPRQETQYF. The entire variable domain, with the rest obtained from reference TRBV9 and TRBJ2-5, is as follows: DSGVTQTPKHLITATGQRVTLRCSPRSGDLSVYWYQQSLDQGLQFLIQYYNGEERAKGNILERFSAQQFPDLHSELNLSSLELGDSALYFCASSVGTPRQETQYFGPGTRLLVL.